This is a list of T cell receptor beta chains from one sample in a study of T cell clones after liver transplantation. This table comes from immunoSEQ multiplex PCR, and its TCRdb copy is limited to in-frame clones, with some not included. The sample holds 75,000 to 95,000 clones, less than 85% seen once. Sequenced here: CD4+ T cells from blood, sampled at the 22-month timepoint. Receptor source: a human patient who received a liver transplant. Some T cells may be graft donor cells. Both conserved end residues are part of each CDR3. The order of the fields is V gene, clone size, D gene, J gene, CDR3 protein, CDR3 DNA. A D gene is named only where the DNA matches it firmly. A row's size may be missing; if present it is once, few, many or a size class.

TRBV29-1,-,TRBD1,TRBJ2-2,CSVAEAGGNTGELFF,TGCAGCGTTGCTGAGGCAGGGGGGAACACCGGGGAGCTGTTTTTT
TRBV10-3,-,TRBD2,TRBJ2-2,CAISSLAGANTGELFF,TGTGCCATCAGTTCCCTAGCGGGCGCGAACACCGGGGAGCTGTTTTTT
TRBV2,few,-,TRBJ2-3,CASSEGVGTQYF,TGTGCCAGCAGTGAAGGTGTGGGTACGCAGTATTTT
TRBV4-3,-,TRBD2,TRBJ2-1,CASSQDWRTSKFF,TGCGCCAGCAGCCAAGACTGGCGGACTAGCAAGTTCTTC
TRBV28,-,-,TRBJ2-6,CASSTGTGANVLTF,TGTGCCAGCAGTACAGGCACCGGGGCCAACGTCCTGACTTTC
TRBV27,-,TRBD2,TRBJ2-2,CASGTSGNTGELFF,TGTGCCAGCGGGACTAGCGGTAACACCGGGGAGCTGTTTTTT
TRBV30,-,-,TRBJ1-1,CAWTGRANTEAFF,TGTGCCTGGACGGGACGGGCGAACACTGAAGCTTTCTTT
TRBV11-2,few,-,TRBJ2-3,CASSLDLGGNTDTQYF,TGTGCCAGCAGCTTAGATCTTGGGGGGAACACAGATACGCAGTATTTT
TRBV6-5,-,-,TRBJ1-1,CASRTSSVNTEAFF,TGTGCCAGCAGAACCAGCAGTGTGAACACTGAAGCTTTCTTT
TRBV7-2,-,TRBD1,TRBJ2-2,CASSPDRAATGELFF,TGTGCCAGCAGCCCCGACAGGGCGGCCACCGGGGAGCTGTTTTTT
TRBV4-2,-,-,TRBJ2-3,CASSQGFRGLSTDTQYF,TGTGCCAGCAGCCAAGGTTTTCGGGGACTCAGCACAGATACGCAGTATTTT
TRBV7-2,-,-,TRBJ1-6,CASSAGIDSPLHF,TGTGCCAGCTCGGCAGGGATCGATTCACCCCTCCACTTT
TRBV15,-,TRBD1,TRBJ2-7,CATSRDYRTGGNEQYF,TGTGCCACCAGCAGAGATTACAGGACAGGGGGCAACGAGCAGTACTTC
TRBV4-3,once,-,TRBJ2-5,CASSRSLSQPRETQYF,TGCGCCAGCAGTCGTTCTCTGAGTCAACCTCGAGAGACCCAGTACTTC
TRBV7-6,-,TRBD1,TRBJ1-2,CASSRGQGGYGYTF,TGTGCCAGCAGCCGAGGCCAGGGGGGCTATGGCTACACCTTC
TRBV7-2,few,-,TRBJ1-6,CASSLEGGRNSPLHF,TGTGCCAGCAGCTTAGAGGGGGGTCGTAATTCACCCCTCCACTTT
TRBV18,-,TRBD1,TRBJ1-6,CASSPGQGSSPLHF,TGTGCCAGCTCACCGGGACAGGGGAGTTCACCCCTCCACTTT
TRBV19,few,-,TRBJ2-7,CASSTSWARNEQYF,TGTGCCAGTAGTACATCTTGGGCCAGGAACGAGCAGTACTTC
TRBV7-6,-,TRBD1,TRBJ2-1,CASSLRTGDSYNEQFF,TGTGCCAGCAGCTTAAGGACAGGGGACTCCTACAATGAGCAGTTCTTC
TRBV6-5,-,TRBD2,TRBJ2-7,CASSLHSGRRYEQYF,TGTGCCAGCAGTCTACATAGCGGGCGGCGCTACGAGCAGTACTTC
TRBV6-5,few,TRBD1,TRBJ2-5,CASSRGQGTETQYF,TGTGCCAGCAGTCGCGGACAGGGGACGGAGACCCAGTACTTC
TRBV28,-,TRBD2,TRBJ2-1,CASRPSGLSYNEQFF,TGTGCCAGCAGGCCTAGCGGTCTATCCTACAATGAGCAGTTCTTC
TRBV10-3,-,TRBD2,TRBJ2-7,CATGTSGRANEQYF,TGTGCCACGGGGACTAGCGGGAGGGCCAACGAGCAGTACTTC
TRBV5-1,-,-,TRBJ2-3,CASSSTDYTDTQYF,TGCGCCAGCAGCTCGACAGACTACACAGATACGCAGTATTTT
TRBV15,-,-,TRBJ1-1,CATSRGSDYPEAFF,TGTGCCACCAGCAGAGGTAGCGATTATCCTGAAGCTTTCTTT
TRBV27,-,-,TRBJ1-4,CASSFRAFGEKLFF,TGTGCCAGCAGTTTTCGGGCGTTTGGTGAAAAACTGTTTTTT
TRBV29-1,-,-,TRBJ1-5,CSVAGGFNQPQHF,TGCAGCGTTGCTGGGGGGTTTAATCAGCCCCAGCATTTT
TRBV25-1,-,-,TRBJ2-2,CASSESGVGTGELFF,TGTGCCAGCAGTGAATCGGGGGTCGGCACCGGGGAGCTGTTTTTT
TRBV4-2,-,-,TRBJ2-2,CASSRRGGRGPETGELFF,TGTGCCAGCAGCCGCAGGGGAGGGAGGGGGCCCGAGACCGGGGAGCTGTTTTTT
TRBV7-2,-,TRBD1,TRBJ2-7,CASSQDRGLTYEQYF,TGTGCCAGCAGCCAGGACAGGGGGCTTACCTACGAGCAGTACTTC
TRBV6-6,-,-,TRBJ1-5,CASSYSAYDQPQHF,TGTGCCAGCAGTTACTCGGCCTACGATCAGCCCCAGCATTTT
TRBV5-4,once,-,TRBJ1-3,CASSTQGGSGNTIYF,TGTGCCAGCAGCACACAGGGAGGGTCTGGAAACACCATATATTTT
TRBV2,-,TRBD1,TRBJ1-3,CASSEAWGQGARNTIYF,TGTGCCAGCAGTGAAGCCTGGGGACAGGGGGCACGGAACACCATATATTTT
TRBV7-9,-,-,TRBJ2-5,CASSFHLGAQETQYF,TGTGCCAGCAGCTTCCATCTGGGGGCCCAAGAGACCCAGTACTTC
TRBV11-3,-,TRBD2,TRBJ2-3,CASSTSTSGRTDTQYF,TGTGCCAGCAGCACATCGACTAGCGGGAGAACAGATACGCAGTATTTT
TRBV19,-,TRBD1,TRBJ2-2,CASNTGQGNTGELFF,TGTGCCAGTAATACGGGACAGGGGAACACCGGGGAGCTGTTTTTT
TRBV19,-,-,TRBJ2-3,CASARGTDTQYF,TGTGCCAGTGCCCGCGGCACAGATACGCAGTATTTT